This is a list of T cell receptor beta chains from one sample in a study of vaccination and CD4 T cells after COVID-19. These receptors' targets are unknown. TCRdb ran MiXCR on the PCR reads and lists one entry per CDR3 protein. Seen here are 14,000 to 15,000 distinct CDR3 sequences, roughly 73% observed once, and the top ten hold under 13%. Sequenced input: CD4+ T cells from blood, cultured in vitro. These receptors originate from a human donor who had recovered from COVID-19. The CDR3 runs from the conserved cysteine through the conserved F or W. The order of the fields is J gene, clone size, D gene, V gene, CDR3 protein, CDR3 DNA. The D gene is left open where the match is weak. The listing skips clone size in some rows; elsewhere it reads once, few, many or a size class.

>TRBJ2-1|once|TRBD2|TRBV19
CASSIGLSGLAATYNEQFF
TGTGCCAGTAGTATCGGTCTTTCGGGACTAGCGGCTACCTACAATGAGCAGTTCTTC
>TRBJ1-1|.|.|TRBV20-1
CSASTEWVNTEAFF
TGCAGTGCTAGTACGGAGTGGGTGAACACTGAAGCTTTCTTT
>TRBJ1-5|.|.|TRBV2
CASSAVAGPNQPQHF
TGTGCCAGCAGTGCCGTGGCAGGTCCTAATCAGCCCCAGCATTTT
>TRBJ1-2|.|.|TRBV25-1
CASSESGRGASGGYTF
TGTGCCAGCAGTGAATCAGGGCGGGGGGCGAGTGGAGGCTACACCTTC
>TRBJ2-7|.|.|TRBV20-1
CSAYPPPGQANSYEQYF
TGCAGTGCCTACCCTCCCCCGGGGCAGGCAAATTCCTACGAGCAGTACTTC
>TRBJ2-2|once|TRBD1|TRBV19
CASSGQGNRELFF
TGTGCCAGTAGCGGACAGGGGAACCGGGAGCTGTTTTTT
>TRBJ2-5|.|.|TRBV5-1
CASSLGLGGGQETQYF
TGCGCCAGCAGCTTGGGGCTAGGGGGGGGCCAAGAGACCCAGTACTTC
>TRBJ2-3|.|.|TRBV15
CATSRPPDSTQYF
TGTGCCACCAGCAGACCCCCAGATTCTACGCAGTATTTT
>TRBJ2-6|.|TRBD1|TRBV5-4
CASSSGQERSGANVLTF
TGTGCCAGCAGCTCTGGACAGGAACGCTCTGGGGCCAACGTCCTGACTTTC
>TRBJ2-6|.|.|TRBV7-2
CASSRPSGANVLTF
TGTGCCAGCAGCCGACCCTCTGGGGCCAACGTCCTGACTTTC
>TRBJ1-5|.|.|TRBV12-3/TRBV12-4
CASSLALSQPQHF
TGTGCCAGCAGTTTAGCGCTCAGTCAGCCCCAGCATTTT
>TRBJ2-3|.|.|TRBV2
CASSALQADTQYF
TGTGCCAGCAGCGCACTACAGGCAGATACGCAGTATTTT
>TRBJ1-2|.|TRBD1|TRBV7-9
CASSLLGQSNHYGYTF
TGTGCCAGCAGCTTATTGGGACAGTCGAACCACTATGGCTACACCTTC
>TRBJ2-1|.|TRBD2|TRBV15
CATSRERASGRVSGRNEQFF
TGTGCCACCAGCAGGGAAAGGGCTAGCGGGAGAGTAAGTGGAAGGAATGAGCAGTTCTTC
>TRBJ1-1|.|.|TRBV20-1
CSARTTGPEAFF
TGCAGTGCTAGGACCACGGGCCCTGAAGCTTTCTTT
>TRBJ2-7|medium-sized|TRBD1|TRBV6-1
CASSLIQGPYEQYF
TGTGCCAGCAGTCTCATACAGGGGCCCTACGAGCAGTACTTC
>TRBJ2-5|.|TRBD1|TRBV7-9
CASSLWGQGRMIQYF
TGTGCCAGCAGCTTATGGGGACAGGGCCGGATGATCCAGTACTTC
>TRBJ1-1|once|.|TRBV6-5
CASSYSRAGRNTEAFF
TGTGCCAGCAGTTACTCGCGGGCTGGGCGAAACACTGAAGCTTTCTTT
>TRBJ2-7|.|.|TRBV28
CASSPTGTGGLGTSGTYEQYF
TGTGCCAGCAGCCCTACCGGGACAGGGGGCTTGGGGACTAGCGGAACCTACGAGCAGTACTTC
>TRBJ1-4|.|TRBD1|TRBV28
CASRTGGGEKLFF
TGTGCCAGCAGGACAGGGGGCGGTGAAAAACTGTTTTTT